This TCR beta chain came from a study of siplizumab effects on memory and regulatory T cells. Findings and limits, study-wide: Siplizumab gave mappable alloreactive CD4+ clones an average Treg-derived fraction of approximately 69%, against around 25% in controls.

The V end was cut by 4 bases, the J end by 0 bases, with 7 bases between. CDR3 size: 15 residues. Germline V gene sequence: CDR1 SGHVS, CDR2 FQNEAQ. The count of this clone is one. Its antigen is currently unknown. TCRdb's table, derived via immunoSEQ multiplex PCR, lists solely in-frame clones and lacks some. The sample includes 87,000 or so clones, about 93% of them seen just once. The chain couples TRBV7-8 to TRBJ2-6; D ambiguous. The clonotype was recovered from a human donor in good health. The sequenced sample consisted of non-Treg CD4+ T cells sorted from blood. The CDR3 bases are TGTGCCAGCAGCTATGCAACCTCTGGGGCCAACGTCCTGACTTTC. Protein product: CASSYATSGANVLTF.